In this sample, the clone carrying this TCR delta chain turned up a few times. The antigen is undetermined. A far bigger clonotype differs at one base, so this is likely a read error. Other DNA variants within this sample encode the same CDR3. These data are taken from a study of γδ T cells in repeated Plasmodium falciparum infection. Study in general: Sampling occurred at baseline, pre-infection for selected infections, and 21 days post-infection. Study results and caveats: Many TCRgamma sequences overlapped between individuals in stable Vgamma9/Vdelta2+ repertoires.

TCRdb re-called the multiplex PCR reads with CATT. Here the sample spans approximately 53,000 delta-chain clones, about 1.5% being singletons. With 6 bases clipped from V and 0 bases from J, the junction kept 26 bases outside the gene matches. The CDR3 is 22 residues long. Germline V CDR1 and CDR2: TSWWSYY, QGS. Flow sorting of PBMC yielded separate Vgamma9/Vdelta2+ and Vdelta2-negative gammadelta T cell populations for bulk repertoire analysis. The chain has TRDV1 and TRDJ1, with TRDD3 matching 9 bases. The sequence was obtained from a pool of human donors (malaria-infected and uninfected, not separated). The sequencing input was gamma-delta T cells from blood. CDR3 nucleotides: TGTGCTCTTGGTGAATGGCTCCCAACCCCTGGGGGATTTAGGGGAGACACCGATAAACTCATCTTT. Amino acid sequence: CALGEWLPTPGGFRGDTDKLIF.